This TCR beta chain was identified in a study of technical replicates of blood from a few donors. Sequencing used immunoSEQ multiplex PCR; TCRdb keeps in-frame clones, though not all of them. The sample has about 73,000 clones, 85% to 95% seen once. V was pared by 1 base and J by 0 bases, with 10 bases between. The length of the CDR3 is 17 residues. Germline-derived CDR1 and CDR2 are SEHNR and FQNEAQ (reference sequence). The rearrangement links TRBV7-9 to TRBJ1-6; D not resolved. The material sequenced was PBMCs. The source of this sequence is a human donor in good health. Some clones in this sample may be carry-over from other donors' samples. The CDR3 DNA reads as TGTGCCAGCAGCTTAGGAGGTCGGAGCTCCTATAATTCACCCCTCCACTTT. Its protein product is CASSLGGRSSYNSPLHF.